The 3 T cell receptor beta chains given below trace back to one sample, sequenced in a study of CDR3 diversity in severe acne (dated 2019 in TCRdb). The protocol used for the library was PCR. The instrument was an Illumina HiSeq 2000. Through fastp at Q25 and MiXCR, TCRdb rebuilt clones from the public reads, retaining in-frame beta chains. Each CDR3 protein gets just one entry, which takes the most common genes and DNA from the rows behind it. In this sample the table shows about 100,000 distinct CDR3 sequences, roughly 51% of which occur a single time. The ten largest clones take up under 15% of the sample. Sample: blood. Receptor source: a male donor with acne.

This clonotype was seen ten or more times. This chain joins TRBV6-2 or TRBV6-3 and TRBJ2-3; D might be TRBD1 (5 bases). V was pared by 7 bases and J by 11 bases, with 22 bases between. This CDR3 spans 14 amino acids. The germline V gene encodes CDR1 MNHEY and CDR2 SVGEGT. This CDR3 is CASTRVGVSRGQYF. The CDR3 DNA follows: TGTGCCAGCACCCGTGTAGGGGTTTCTCGCGGGCAGTATTTT.

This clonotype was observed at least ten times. The CDR3 here is CATTLEADTGELFF. The CDR3 bases are TGTGCCACCACTCTGGAGGCGGACACCGGGGAGCTGTTTTTT. This rearrangement joins TRBV9 to TRBJ2-2, with a weak D call TRBD2 (5 bases). V shed 9 bases and J shed 3 bases, with 15 bases lying between them. The CDR3 loop spans 14 amino acids. In germline, CDR1 is SGDLS, CDR2 YYNGEE.

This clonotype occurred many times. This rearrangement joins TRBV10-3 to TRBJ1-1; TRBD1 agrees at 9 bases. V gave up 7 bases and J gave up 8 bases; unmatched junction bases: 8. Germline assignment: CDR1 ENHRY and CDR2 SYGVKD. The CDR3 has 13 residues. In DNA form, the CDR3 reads TGTGCCATCAACGAAAGGACAGGGGCCGAAGCTTTCTTT. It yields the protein CAINERTGAEAFF.